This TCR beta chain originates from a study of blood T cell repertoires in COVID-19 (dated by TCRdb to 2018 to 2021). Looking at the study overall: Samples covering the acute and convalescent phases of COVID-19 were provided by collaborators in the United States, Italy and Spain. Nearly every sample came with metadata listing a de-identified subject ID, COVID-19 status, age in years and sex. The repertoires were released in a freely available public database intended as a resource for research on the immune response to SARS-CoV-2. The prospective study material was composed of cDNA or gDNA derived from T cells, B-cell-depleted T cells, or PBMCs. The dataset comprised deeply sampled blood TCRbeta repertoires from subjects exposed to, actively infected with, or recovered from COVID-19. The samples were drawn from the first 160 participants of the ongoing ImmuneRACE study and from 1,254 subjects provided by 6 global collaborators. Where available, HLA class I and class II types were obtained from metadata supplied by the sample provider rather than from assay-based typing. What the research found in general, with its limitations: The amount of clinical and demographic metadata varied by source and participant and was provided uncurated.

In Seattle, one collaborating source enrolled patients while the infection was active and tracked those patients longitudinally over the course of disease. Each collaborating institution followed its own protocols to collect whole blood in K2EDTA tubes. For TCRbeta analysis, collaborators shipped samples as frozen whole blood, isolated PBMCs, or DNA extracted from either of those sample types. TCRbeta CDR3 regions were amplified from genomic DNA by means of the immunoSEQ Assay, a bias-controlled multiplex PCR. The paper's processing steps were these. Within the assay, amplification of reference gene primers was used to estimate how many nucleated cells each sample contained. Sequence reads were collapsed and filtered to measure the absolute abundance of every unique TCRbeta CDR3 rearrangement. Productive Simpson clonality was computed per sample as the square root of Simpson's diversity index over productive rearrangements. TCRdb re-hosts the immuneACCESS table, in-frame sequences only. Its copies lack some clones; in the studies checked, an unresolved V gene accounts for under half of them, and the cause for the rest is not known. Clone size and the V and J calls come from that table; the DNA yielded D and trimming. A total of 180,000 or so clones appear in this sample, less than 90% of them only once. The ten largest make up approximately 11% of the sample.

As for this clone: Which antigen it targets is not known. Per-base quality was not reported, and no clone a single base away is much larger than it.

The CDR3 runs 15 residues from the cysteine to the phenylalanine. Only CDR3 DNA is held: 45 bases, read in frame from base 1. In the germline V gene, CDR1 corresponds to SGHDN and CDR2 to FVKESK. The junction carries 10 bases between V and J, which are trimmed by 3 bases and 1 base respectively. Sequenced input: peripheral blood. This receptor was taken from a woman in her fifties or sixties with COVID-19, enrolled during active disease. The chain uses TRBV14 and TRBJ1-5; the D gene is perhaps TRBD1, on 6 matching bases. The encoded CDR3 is CASSQSDRSNQPQHF. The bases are TGTGCCAGCAGCCAGTCAGACAGGAGCAATCAGCCCCAGCATTTT.